What follows are 32 T cell receptor beta chains derived from one specimen sequenced in a study of identical twins. TCRdb analysed the 5' RACE reads with MiXCR anew, one entry per CDR3 protein. The sample shows 350,000 to 450,000 distinct CDR3 sequences, about 18% of them seen only once. Sequenced: naive T cells sorted from blood. These receptor sequences come from a man over 45 in good health.

This clonotype was seen ten or more times. V usage is TRBV19 and J usage is TRBJ1-1; D is undetermined. CDR3 size: 11 residues. Deletions cut 4 bases from V and 5 bases from J, with 5 bases between. CDR1 LNHDA and CDR2 SQIVND come from the germline V gene (reference sequence). The CDR3 here is CASSTTTEAFF. The DNA of the CDR3 is TGTGCCAGTAGTACCACGACTGAAGCTTTCTTT.

This clonotype was seen only a few times. V gene TRBV30 combines with J gene TRBJ2-7; TRBD1 agrees at 7 bases. The CDR3 has 13 residues. Germline V gene sequence: CDR1 GTSNPN, CDR2 SVGIG (reference sequence). V lost 7 bases, J lost 7 bases, and 13 bases stayed unmatched. CDR3 sequence: CALRDSQNREQYF. The CDR3, as DNA: TGTGCCTTAAGGGACAGTCAGAACCGGGAGCAGTACTTC.

V is TRBV6-1 and J is TRBJ1-6; D is unresolved. Germline lookup yields CDR1 MNHNS and CDR2 SASEGT. This CDR3 has 14 amino acids. The germline V and J ends were trimmed by 2 bases and 9 bases, with 11 bases remaining between them. The DNA of the CDR3 is TGTGCCAGCAGTGAACGGGGAGTGGGTTCACCCCTCCACTTT. Its protein is CASSERGVGSPLHF.

Concerning this clonotype itself: This may come from a read error, since a much larger clone is one base off. This chain joins TRBV29-1 and TRBJ2-1, with a possible D match to TRBD1 (6 bases). The germline V and J ends were trimmed by 7 bases and 14 bases, with 21 bases remaining between them. The length of the CDR3 is 12 residues. Germline V gene sequence: CDR1 SQVTM, CDR2 ANQGSEA. Here the CDR3 DNA reads TGCAGCGCAAGGGGGTCGGGTCTTAGAGAGTTCTTC. This codes for CSARGSGLREFF.

This clonotype was counted ten times or more. J is TRBJ2-7 and V is TRBV5-1, with 10 nucleotides matching TRBD1. CDR1 SGHRS and CDR2 YFSETQ come from the germline V gene. This CDR3 comprises 19 residues. V was pared by 2 bases and J by 2 bases, with 16 bases of the junction left unmatched. CDR3 in DNA: TGCGCCAGCAGCTTTGTTCTGTGGGCCGAAGGACAGGGGGCCTACGAGCAGTACTTC. Protein product: CASSFVLWAEGQGAYEQYF.

Only a few counts were recorded for this clonotype. The chain links TRBV6-2 or TRBV6-3 to TRBJ2-1; TRBD2 aligns across 11 bases. J lost 6 bases, V lost 5 bases, and 9 bases had no gene match. The CDR3 spans 16 residues. The germline gives CDR1 MNHEY, CDR2 SVGEGT. CDR3 DNA sequence: TGTGCCAGCAGTGACCTACTAGCGGGAGATCCCAATGAGCAGTTCTTC. It encodes CASSDLLAGDPNEQFF.

This clonotype has more than one count but fewer than ten. The chain joins TRBV28 to TRBJ1-4, with 8 bases that match TRBD1. V was clipped by 9 bases and J by 8 bases; unmatched bases: 17. CDR1 is MDHEN, CDR2 SYDVKM, per germline. The CDR3 extends over 16 amino acids. As DNA, the CDR3 is TGTGCCAGTGGGGGGCAGGGGGCGTTAAGGAGGGAAAAACTGTTTTTT. This sequence encodes CASGGQGALRREKLFF.

At least ten counts were recorded for this clonotype. The chain combines TRBV6-1 with TRBJ2-1; 8 bases align to TRBD2. This CDR3 is 16 amino acids long. Trimming took 6 bases from V and 0 from J; bases not matched to a gene: 7. The germline V gene encodes CDR1 MNHNS and CDR2 SASEGT. CDR3 bases: TGTGCCAGCAGGCAAGGTCTAGCGGGCTCCTACAATGAGCAGTTCTTC. It is translated as CASRQGLAGSYNEQFF.

The chain combines TRBV7-2 with TRBJ2-7, with D unresolved. The length of the CDR3 is 18 residues. CDR1 SGHTA and CDR2 FQGNSA come from the germline V gene. Trimming left V 1 base short and J 2 bases short, with 21 bases between. In DNA form, the CDR3 reads TGTGCCAGCAGCTTAGGGCTGGCTTACGGGCTTTCCCCCTACGAGCAGTACTTC. Translating gives CASSLGLAYGLSPYEQYF.

This chain links TRBV24-1 with TRBJ2-7; TRBD1 agrees at 9 bases. The CDR3 contains 15 residues. In germline, CDR1 is KGHDR, CDR2 SFDVKD. V trimming: 4 bases; J trimming: 8 bases; junction bases outside the gene matches: 11. DNA for the CDR3: TGTGCCACCAGTGACTCCACAGGGGGCGGAATGCAGCAGTACTTC. It specifies CATSDSTGGGMQQYF.

This chain uses TRBV2 with TRBJ1-5; D is uncertain. The length of the CDR3 is 17 residues. Germline V gene sequence: CDR1 SNHLY, CDR2 FYNNEI. V dropped 6 bases and J dropped 7 bases, with 25 bases sitting between them. The CDR3 reads CASRSGPFSGGWQPQHF. The CDR3 nucleotides are TGTGCCAGCAGAAGCGGACCCTTCTCGGGTGGGTGGCAGCCCCAGCATTTT.

V and J are TRBV7-2 and TRBJ1-5, with 7 bases aligning to TRBD1. CDR3 length: 14 amino acids. With 6 bases clipped from V and 1 base from J, the junction kept 3 bases outside the gene matches. CDR1 is SGHTA and CDR2 is FQGNSA in the germline V gene. The CDR3 spells CASRLTGSNQPQHF. The CDR3 DNA sequence: TGTGCCAGCAGACTGACAGGGAGCAATCAGCCCCAGCATTTT.

The chain carries TRBV19 and TRBJ2-2; TRBD2 might be the D (5 bases). V gave up 3 bases and J gave up 4 bases, with 9 bases separating them. There are 14 residues in the CDR3. From germline, CDR1 is LNHDA and CDR2 SQIVND (reference sequence). The DNA of the CDR3 is TGTGCCAGTAGTATCCTAGCCGGCACCGGGGAGCTGTTTTTT. The encoded protein is CASSILAGTGELFF.

This clonotype was seen at least ten times. This chain links TRBV4-1 with TRBJ1-1; no reliable D call. The CDR3 spans 11 residues. The germline V gene encodes CDR1 MGHRA and CDR2 YSYEKL. Trimming pared 0 bases from V and 9 bases from J, leaving 5 bases between. The CDR3 is CASSQDSKAFF. The CDR3 DNA reads TGCGCCAGCAGCCAAGATTCGAAAGCTTTCTTT.

This clonotype turned up a few times. This sequence joins TRBV7-8 and TRBJ2-2; D uncertain. In germline, CDR1 is SGHVS, CDR2 FQNEAQ. CDR3 length: 15 amino acids. Trimming stripped 5 bases from V and 0 bases from J, with 10 bases between. The CDR3 DNA reads as TGTGCCAGCAGCCCCCTCGTCGCGAACACCGGGGAGCTGTTTTTT. Translating it yields CASSPLVANTGELFF.

This clonotype was recorded many times. The chain joins TRBV6-2 or TRBV6-3 to TRBJ2-7, with D perhaps TRBD1 or TRBD2 (5 bases each). Germline V gene lookup returns CDR1 MNHEY and CDR2 SVGEGT. V shed 6 bases and J shed 0 bases, with 15 bases lying between them. The CDR3 has 15 amino acids. CDR3 region: CASRGERISSYEQYF. CDR3 nucleotides: TGTGCCAGCAGGGGGGAGCGGATAAGCTCCTACGAGCAGTACTTC.

This clonotype was seen only a few times. The V and J genes are TRBV11-2 and TRBJ2-3; a possible D gene is TRBD2 (6 bases). The CDR3 length is 18 residues. The V gene lost 10 bases and the J gene lost 4 bases, with 30 bases spanning the gap. Looked up from germline, CDR1 is SGHAT and CDR2 is FQNNGV. CDR3 residues: CATQGYPNRPGEADTQYF. CDR3 DNA: TGTGCCACCCAAGGATACCCAAACCGACCGGGGGAAGCAGATACGCAGTATTTT.

CDR3 DNA: TGTGCCAGCAGTCGTACCGGGACAGGGAGCTACAATGAGCAGTTCTTC. Translation: CASSRTGTGSYNEQFF. This chain links TRBV12-3 or TRBV12-4 with TRBJ2-1; 9 bases are shared with TRBD1. The CDR3 is made up of 16 amino acids. V gave up 5 bases and J gave up 3 bases; unmatched junction bases: 8.

The chain couples TRBV4-3 to TRBJ1-3, with D unclear. V was clipped by 4 bases and J by 11 bases, with 21 bases between them. This CDR3 has 15 amino acids. Germline V gene sequence: CDR1 LGHNA, CDR2 YSLEER. In DNA form, the CDR3 reads TGCGCCAGCAGCCCTGCGGTACCCTGGCAGTCCGCCATATATTTT. Translation: CASSPAVPWQSAIYF.

This clonotype was detected only a few times. This chain joins TRBV7-6 and TRBJ2-3; 14 bases agree with TRBD2. Germline V CDR1 and CDR2: SGHVS, FNYEAQ. This CDR3 comprises 17 residues. Trimming took 5 bases from V and 2 from J; bases not matched to a gene: 6. CDR3: CASSTGLAGAVTDTQYF. For the CDR3, the DNA is TGTGCCAGCAGCACGGGACTAGCGGGAGCGGTCACAGATACGCAGTATTTT.

This clonotype has a count of ten or more. The rearrangement joins TRBV7-2 to TRBJ2-3; maybe TRBD2 (6 bases). CDR1 and CDR2 from the germline V gene are SGHTA and FQGNSA. The CDR3 is 15 amino acids. V was shortened by 0 bases and J by 0 bases, with 7 bases between the two germline ends. CDR3 sequence (DNA): TGTGCCAGCAGCTTAGCGGCGGGAAGCACAGATACGCAGTATTTT. It specifies CASSLAAGSTDTQYF.

The chain combines TRBV4-3 with TRBJ2-2, with D hard to call. The CDR3 extends over 14 amino acids. CDR1 LGHNA and CDR2 YSLEER come from the germline V gene. Between the trimmed V and J ends, which lost 4 bases and 4 bases, there was a span of 10 bases. For the CDR3, the DNA is TGCGCCAGCAGCCCGTCCCGAGGCACCGGGGAGCTGTTTTTT. Protein sequence: CASSPSRGTGELFF.

This clonotype was observed many times. The chain recombines TRBV6-6 with TRBJ1-1; TRBD1 agrees at 9 bases. With V trimmed by 1 base and J by 8 bases, 2 bases remained unmatched. CDR3 size: 13 residues. Germline loops: CDR1 MNHNY, CDR2 SVGAGI (reference sequence). The CDR3 region is CASSYYGTGEAFF. In DNA form, the CDR3 reads TGTGCCAGCAGTTACTACGGGACAGGGGAAGCTTTCTTT.

The CDR3 DNA follows: TGTGCCAGCATACTAGGGGGAGGGGGGACTAGCGGGTTCACAGATACGCAGTATTTT. This codes for CASILGGGGTSGFTDTQYF. The J gene is TRBJ2-3, the V gene TRBV11-2; 12 bases line up with TRBD2. The length of the CDR3 is 19 residues. V trimming: 7 bases; J trimming: 2 bases; junction bases outside the gene matches: 16. Germline CDR1 reads SGHAT; CDR2 reads FQNNGV.

This clonotype has a handful of counts. The V call is TRBV27, the J call TRBJ2-3; D is perhaps TRBD1 or TRBD2 (5 bases each). The V end lost 3 bases, the J end lost 8 bases, and 18 bases lay between the germline ends. The CDR3 is 15 amino acids. CDR1 and CDR2 (germline): MNHEY, SMNVEV (reference sequence). CDR3 region: CASSFEGRGGGTQYF. The DNA for the CDR3 is TGTGCCAGCAGTTTTGAGGGAAGGGGCGGAGGTACGCAGTATTTT.

The genes are TRBV4-3 and TRBJ2-3; no clear D. Trimming removed 0 bases from V and 4 bases from J, with 14 bases in between. CDR3 length equals 16 residues. Per the germline V gene, CDR1 is LGHNA and CDR2 is YSLEER. The CDR3 loop reads CASSQEFETGADTQYF. DNA of the CDR3: TGCGCCAGCAGCCAAGAATTTGAGACTGGGGCAGATACGCAGTATTTT.

The rearrangement joins TRBV4-3 to TRBJ2-5, with TRBD2 as a possible D gene (5 bases). The CDR3 spans 16 residues. The V gene lost 0 bases and the J gene lost 5 bases, with 16 bases spanning the gap. CDR1 is LGHNA and CDR2 is YSLEER in the germline V gene. As DNA, the CDR3 is TGCGCCAGCAGCCAAGATGTCGGGATTGTGGTGGAGACCCAGTACTTC. The encoded protein is CASSQDVGIVVETQYF.

This sequence joins TRBV27 and TRBJ2-1, with 10 bases that match TRBD2. This CDR3 spans 15 amino acids. The V segment lost 5 bases and the J segment 5 bases; nucleotides outside the gene matches: 6. CDR1 and CDR2 (germline): MNHEY, SMNVEV (reference sequence). The CDR3 is CASSEAGGPHNEQFF. The CDR3 region has the DNA TGTGCCAGCAGTGAAGCGGGAGGGCCCCACAATGAGCAGTTCTTC.

This clonotype was found many times. The V gene is TRBV5-1, the J gene TRBJ2-2, with D possibly TRBD1 on 6 matching bases. Germline V gene lookup returns CDR1 SGHRS and CDR2 YFSETQ. Trimming cost V 3 bases and J 8 bases, with 11 bases left between them. The CDR3 totals 13 residues. The CDR3 sequence is CASSWDTSGELFF. CDR3 sequence (DNA): TGCGCCAGCAGCTGGGACACTTCTGGGGAGCTGTTTTTT.

The rearrangement links TRBV7-9 to TRBJ1-1; D remains unclear. V was pared by 6 bases and J by 7 bases, with 12 bases between. CDR1 is SEHNR, CDR2 FQNEAQ, per germline (reference sequence). CDR3 length equals 12 residues. Written as DNA, the CDR3 is TGTGCCAGCAGTCCCGGGTGGAGTGAAGCTTTCTTT. Its translation is CASSPGWSEAFF.

In regard to this clonotype: One end of the junction is discordant with germline, which a read error may explain. This chain links TRBV12-3 or TRBV12-4 with TRBJ2-2; TRBD2 aligns across 9 bases. This CDR3 has 16 residues. The CDR3 loop is CASSLGGLAGTGELFF. In nucleotides, the CDR3 is TGTGCCAGCAGCTTAGGGGGTCTAGCGGGGACCGGGGAGCTGTTTTTT.

The chain recombines TRBV6-2 or TRBV6-3 with TRBJ2-5; no reliable D call. Trimming stripped 6 bases from V and 5 bases from J, with 7 bases between. The germline V gene encodes CDR1 MNHEY and CDR2 SVGEGT. This CDR3 spans 11 amino acids. CDR3 bases: TGTGCCAGCAGCCAATCGGAGACCCAGTACTTC. It codes for CASSQSETQYF.